Listed here are 23 T cell receptor beta chains from one sample, sequenced in a study of blood T cell repertoires in COVID-19. Method: immunoSEQ multiplex PCR; TCRdb's copy keeps in-frame clones and lacks some. The profile shows 140,000 to 150,000 clones, around 82% of them singletons. Sequenced input: peripheral blood. These receptor sequences come from a man aged 55 to 70 with active or convalescent COVID-19.

This clone was found many times. This chain connects TRBV5-1 to TRBJ2-3, with a tentative D call TRBD1 (8 bases). The CDR3 sequence is 14 residues long. Looked up from germline, CDR1 is SGHRS and CDR2 is YFSETQ. V dropped 3 bases and J dropped 4 bases, with 12 bases sitting between them. The CDR3 protein is CASSWEGQADTQYF. DNA for the CDR3: TGCGCCAGCAGCTGGGAGGGACAGGCAGATACGCAGTATTTT.

The J gene is TRBJ2-6, the V gene TRBV24-1, with 8 bases matching TRBD2. The CDR3 is 15 amino acids. V shed 7 bases, J shed 0 bases, and the junction held 1 base outside the gene matches. Germline V gives CDR1 KGHDR, CDR2 SFDVKD. CDR3 coding DNA: TGTGCCACCAGCGGGACTAGCTCTGGGGCCAACGTCCTGACTTTC. Residues: CATSGTSSGANVLTF.

The CDR3 nucleotides are TGTGCCAGCAGTGAGGGCCCGGGGGACGGCCAGCCCCAGCATTTT. It translates to CASSEGPGDGQPQHF. The chain is built from TRBV6-1 and TRBJ1-5; TRBD1 is a possible D gene (5 bases). Trimming shortened V by 3 bases and J by 7 bases, and 16 bases separated the two germline ends. In germline, CDR1 is MNHNS, CDR2 SASEGT. The CDR3 is 15 amino acids.

The sample holds one count of this clone. The V gene is TRBV4-2, the J gene TRBJ1-3; 7 bases line up with TRBD1. Per the germline V gene, CDR1 is LGHNA and CDR2 is YNFKEQ. V lost 4 bases and J lost 1; bases outside the gene matches: 4. The CDR3 totals 15 residues. CDR3 residues: CASSLGTESGNTIYF. Here the CDR3 DNA reads TGTGCCAGCAGCCTCGGGACAGAATCTGGAAACACCATATATTTT.

This rearrangement joins TRBV7-2 to TRBJ2-7, with D perhaps TRBD1 (7 bases). Trimming removed 6 bases at V and 3 bases at J, with 15 bases between. This CDR3 comprises 14 residues. CDR1 is SGHTA and CDR2 is FQGNSA in the germline V gene. The CDR3 loop reads CASRGTQGGYEQYF. The DNA of the CDR3 is TGTGCCAGCAGAGGGACGCAGGGGGGCTACGAGCAGTACTTC.

CDR3 loop: CASRRRGSGYTF. The DNA of the CDR3 is TGTGCCAGCAGGCGCAGGGGCTCTGGCTACACCTTC. V usage is TRBV28 and J usage is TRBJ1-2; a possible D gene is TRBD1 (6 bases). The CDR3 consists of 12 residues. V gave up 6 bases and J gave up 7 bases, with 12 bases separating them. Germline V CDR1 and CDR2: MDHEN, SYDVKM.

CDR3 region: CASSFLGQGGTEAFF. For the CDR3, the DNA is TGTGCCAGCAGCTTTTTGGGACAGGGAGGAACTGAAGCTTTCTTT. This chain connects TRBV11-1 to TRBJ1-1; 9 nucleotides agree with TRBD1. With 3 bases clipped from V and 5 bases from J, the junction kept 7 bases outside the gene matches. The CDR3 is made up of 15 amino acids. The germline gives CDR1 SGHAT, CDR2 FQDESV (reference sequence).

J is TRBJ1-2 and V is TRBV28; TRBD1 is a possible D gene (5 bases). The germline V gene has CDR1 MDHEN and CDR2 SYDVKM. V lost 3 bases to trimming and J lost 3 bases, with 11 bases between them. This CDR3 spans 14 amino acids. The CDR3: CASSLGQFYYGYTF. The CDR3 nucleotides are TGTGCCAGCAGTTTGGGGCAATTCTACTATGGCTACACCTTC.

V is TRBV2 and J is TRBJ1-4, with 8 bases lining up with TRBD1. This CDR3 has 14 amino acids. Germline CDR1 SNHLY, CDR2 FYNNEI. The junction had 6 bases not matched to a gene; V was cut back by 5 bases and J by 7 bases. The CDR3 DNA follows: TGTGCCAGCAGTTGGACAGGGAAAGCTGAAAAACTGTTTTTT. This gives the protein CASSWTGKAEKLFF.

The rearrangement joins TRBV29-1 to TRBJ2-3; TRBD1 agrees at 9 bases. Germline V gene sequence: CDR1 SQVTM, CDR2 ANQGSEA. The CDR3 is 11 residues long. The J segment lost 9 bases and the V segment lost 7 bases, leaving 5 bases of the junction unmatched. CDR3 loop: CSGTGTGTQYF. The DNA of the CDR3 is TGCAGCGGTACCGGGACAGGGACGCAGTATTTT.

The J gene is TRBJ2-3, the V gene TRBV29-1, with D maybe TRBD2 (6 bases). This CDR3 is built from 14 residues. CDR1 SQVTM and CDR2 ANQGSEA come from the germline V gene. V lost 5 bases to trimming and J lost 5 bases, with 17 bases between them. The CDR3 bases are TGCAGCGTTTCTAGCGCTCTCTCAGGAGATACGCAGTATTTT. It specifies CSVSSALSGDTQYF.

The chain joins TRBV7-2 to TRBJ1-1; possibly TRBD1 for D (5 bases). Germline CDR1 is SGHTA and CDR2 is FQGNSA. Trimming stripped 1 base from V and 3 bases from J, with 12 bases between. This CDR3 has 15 amino acids. This CDR3 reads CASSLGGRVDTEAFF. In nucleotides, the CDR3 is TGTGCCAGCAGCTTAGGAGGCAGGGTCGACACTGAAGCTTTCTTT. Based on the CDR3 plus reference TRBV7-2 and TRBJ1-1, the full variable domain is GAGVSQSPSNKVTEKGKDVELRCDPISGHTALYWYRQSLGQGLEFLIYFQGNSAPDKSGLPSDRFSAERTGGSVSTLTIQRTQQEDSAVYLCASSLGGRVDTEAFFGQGTRLTVV.

The genes are TRBV6-1 and TRBJ1-3; D uncertain. Germline V gene sequence: CDR1 MNHNS, CDR2 SASEGT. V was clipped by 1 base and J by 4 bases, with 5 bases between them. CDR3 length equals 13 residues. In DNA, the CDR3 is TGTGCCAGCAGTGAAGTCAGGGGAAACACCATATATTTT. Translated, it gives CASSEVRGNTIYF.

Written as DNA, the CDR3 is TGTGCCAGCAGCCAAGGTAGAAGCAGGGGCAACCAAGAGACCCAGTACTTC. This encodes CASSQGRSRGNQETQYF. This sequence joins TRBV4-2 and TRBJ2-5; perhaps TRBD1 as D (6 bases). V was trimmed by 1 base and J by 0 bases, leaving 15 bases between them. Germline CDR1 LGHNA, CDR2 YNFKEQ. The CDR3 totals 17 residues.

The rearrangement links TRBV7-2 to TRBJ1-1; D is undetermined. The CDR3 contains 13 residues. V was cut by 2 bases and J by 4 bases, with 8 bases left in between. Looked up from germline, CDR1 is SGHTA and CDR2 is FQGNSA. CDR3 sequence (DNA): TGTGCCAGCAGCTTAAATTCCCTCACTGAAGCTTTCTTT. This gives the protein CASSLNSLTEAFF.

The J gene is TRBJ2-1, the V gene TRBV18; TRBD1 agrees at 7 bases. Germline trimming cut 3 bases from V and 5 bases from J; bases unmatched to any gene: 7. The CDR3 spans 15 residues. CDR1 and CDR2 from the germline V gene are KGHSH and LQKENI. The CDR3 bases are TGTGCCAGCTCACCCGACAGGGAAGTCAACAATGAGCAGTTCTTC. Translation gives CASSPDREVNNEQFF.

The chain joins TRBV4-3 to TRBJ2-1; 9 nucleotides match TRBD2. Trimming cost V 0 bases and J 8 bases; bases outside gene matches: 11. In germline, CDR1 is LGHNA, CDR2 YSLEER. The CDR3 spans 17 residues. This CDR3 is CASSQDSLAGSWDEQFF. CDR3 sequence (DNA): TGCGCCAGCAGCCAAGATAGCCTAGCGGGGTCCTGGGATGAGCAGTTCTTC.

The J gene is TRBJ2-3, the V gene TRBV5-8; 15 positions agree with TRBD2. Germline lookup yields CDR1 SGHTS and CDR2 YDEGEE. The CDR3 contains 18 residues. V trimming: 4 bases; J trimming: 0 bases; junction bases outside the gene matches: 6. CDR3 sequence (DNA): TGTGCCAGCAGCCGAGGGACTAGCGGGGGGACTAGCACAGATACGCAGTATTTT. Protein: CASSRGTSGGTSTDTQYF.

This clone has just one count. The rearrangement joins TRBV10-3 to TRBJ2-7, with a weak D call TRBD1 (5 bases). V lost 1 base to trimming and J lost 2 bases, with 12 bases between them. The germline V gene encodes CDR1 ENHRY and CDR2 SYGVKD. The CDR3 runs to 15 residues. The CDR3 spells CAISEYREGAYEQYF. The CDR3 DNA reads TGTGCCATCAGTGAGTATAGGGAAGGGGCCTACGAGCAGTACTTC.

The chain carries TRBV9 and TRBJ2-2; 9 nucleotides align to TRBD2. This CDR3 region has 17 residues. The V gene end was trimmed by 1 base and the J gene end by 3 bases; junction bases not matched to a gene: 7. Germline V CDR1 and CDR2: SGDLS, YYNGEE. CDR3 nucleotide sequence: TGTGCCAGCAGCGTACTTGCGGGAGGGCCTGACACCGGGGAGCTGTTTTTT. Protein: CASSVLAGGPDTGELFF.

This chain links TRBV5-1 with TRBJ2-2; D unresolved. CDR3 length: 13 residues. V was shortened by 4 bases and J by 6 bases, with 10 bases between the two germline ends. Germline V lookup: CDR1 SGHRS, CDR2 YFSETQ. The CDR3 sequence is CASSPLPSGELFF. As DNA, the CDR3 is TGCGCCAGCAGCCCTCTTCCGTCCGGGGAGCTGTTTTTT.

The chain links TRBV3-1 (or the pseudogene TRBV3-2) to TRBJ2-3; TRBD2 agrees at 7 bases. Germline values: CDR1 LGHDT, CDR2 YNNKEL (reference sequence). This CDR3 region has 13 residues. Unmatched junction bases numbered 2, after V lost 8 bases and J lost 0 bases. In DNA form, the CDR3 reads TGTGCCAGCCGGGAGGTTAGCACAGATACGCAGTATTTT. Its protein product is CASREVSTDTQYF.

Details on this clone: At one boundary the junction diverges from the germline segment, which might be a read error. This sample includes further DNA sequences coding for the same CDR3. J is TRBJ2-7 and V is TRBV6-5; 9 bases align to TRBD1. Per the germline V gene, CDR1 is MNHEY and CDR2 is SVGAGI. The CDR3 covers 16 residues. The CDR3 nucleotides read TGTGCCAGCAGTTACTCGGACAGGGGTCACTCCTACGAGCAGTATTTC. Amino acid sequence: CASSYSDRGHSYEQYF.